Each of the 5 T cell receptor beta chains below was sequenced from the same sample in a study of blood T cell repertoires in COVID-19. Assay: immunoSEQ multiplex PCR; the TCRdb copy retains only in-frame clones and omits some. The profile shows approximately 140,000 clones, approximately 78% of them singletons. Sequencing was carried out using peripheral blood. Receptors were obtained from a human donor with acute or convalescent COVID-19. The donor label of this sample is uncertain.

The chain carries TRBV12-2 and TRBJ2-3; TRBD2 reflects the table's D call only, with no check against the DNA. TRBV12-2 is reported as a pseudogene. The CDR3 spans 15 residues. The CDR3, as DNA: TGTGCAAGTCGCTTAGGTCCTCCGTCCGTAGATACGCAGTATTTT. It yields the protein CASRLGPPSVDTQYF.

V usage is TRBV5-1 and J usage is TRBJ2-3; 10 positions agree with TRBD2. J lost 0 bases, V lost 0 bases, and 13 bases had no gene match. This CDR3 has 20 residues. The germline V gene has CDR1 SGHRS and CDR2 YFSETQ. In nucleotides, the CDR3 is TGCGCCAGCAGCTTGGCCATTGGAGCGGGGGGGCCGGTTAGCACAGATACGCAGTATTTT. It is translated as CASSLAIGAGGPVSTDTQYF.

The rearrangement joins TRBV6-5 to TRBJ1-5, with D maybe TRBD1 (6 bases). Germline loops: CDR1 MNHEY, CDR2 SVGAGI. V was cut by 4 bases and J by 1 base, with 14 bases left in between. The CDR3 loop spans 16 amino acids. CDR3 protein: CASSFYWGQSNQPQHF. CDR3 bases: TGTGCCAGCAGTTTCTATTGGGGGCAGAGCAATCAGCCCCAGCATTTT.

The count of this clone is one. The chain uses TRBV19 and TRBJ1-1; D might be TRBD1 (6 bases). CDR1 is LNHDA, CDR2 SQIVND, per germline (reference sequence). V was shortened by 5 bases and J by 7 bases, with 11 bases between the two germline ends. CDR3 length: 12 residues. As DNA, the CDR3 is TGTGCCAGTAGTGGTCGGGACAATGAAGCTTTCTTT. This translates into CASSGRDNEAFF. Combining the CDR3 with reference TRBV19 and TRBJ1-1 gives the whole variable domain DGGITQSPKYLFRKEGQNVTLSCEQNLNHDAMYWYRQDPGQGLRLIYYSQIVNDFQKGDIAEGYSVSREKKESFPLTVTSAQKNPTAFYLCASSGRDNEAFFGQGTRLTVV.

The chain is built from TRBV6-5 and TRBJ2-3; a possible D gene is TRBD1 (6 bases). Trimming shortened V by 6 bases and J by 1 base, and 8 bases separated the two germline ends. Germline CDR1 and CDR2: MNHEY and SVGAGI. The CDR3 has 13 amino acids. The CDR3, as DNA: TGTGCCAGCAGGCGACAGGGCACAGATACGCAGTATTTT. This codes for CASRRQGTDTQYF.